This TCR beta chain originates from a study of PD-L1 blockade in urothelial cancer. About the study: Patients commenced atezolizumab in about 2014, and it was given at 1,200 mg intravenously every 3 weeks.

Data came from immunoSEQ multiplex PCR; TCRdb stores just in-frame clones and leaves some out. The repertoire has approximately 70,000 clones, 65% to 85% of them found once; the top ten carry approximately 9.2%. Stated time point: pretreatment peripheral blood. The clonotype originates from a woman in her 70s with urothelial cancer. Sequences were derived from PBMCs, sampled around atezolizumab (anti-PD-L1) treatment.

This chain's CDR3 is CASSGRDRGHEQYF. The CDR3 region has the DNA TGTGCCAGCAGCGGCCGGGACAGGGGACACGAGCAGTACTTC. The gene calls are TRBV9 and TRBJ2-7; TRBD1 aligns across 10 bases. The germline V gene has CDR1 SGDLS and CDR2 YYNGEE. Germline trimming cut 3 bases from V and 5 bases from J; bases unmatched to any gene: 5. CDR3 size: 14 residues.